The 19 T cell receptor beta chains listed next were all sequenced from one sample in a study of blood T cell repertoires in COVID-19. Clones were read by immunoSEQ multiplex PCR, and TCRdb kept only the in-frame ones, dropping some. The table records about 280,000 clones, roughly 90% of them present only once. Source material: PBMCs or T cells enriched from blood (not recorded which). These receptors all come from a man in his forties or fifties who had been exposed to COVID-19.

The chain employs TRBV4-1 and TRBJ2-7; 10 bases align to TRBD1. The V and J ends lost 4 bases and 3 bases, in that order; junction bases with no gene match: 3. CDR1 and CDR2 (germline): MGHRA, YSYEKL. The CDR3 contains 14 residues. The CDR3: CASSRGTGDYEQYF. Written as DNA, the CDR3 is TGCGCCAGCAGCCGAGGGACAGGGGACTACGAGCAGTACTTC.

V gene TRBV9 combines with J gene TRBJ2-7; D may be TRBD1 (5 bases). Germline V CDR1 and CDR2: SGDLS, YYNGEE. V lost 5 bases, J lost 7 bases, and 19 bases lay in between. The CDR3 length is 14 residues. In DNA form, the CDR3 reads TGTGCCAGCAGTGACCAGGATTCAGGGCCTGAGCAGTACTTC. Its protein is CASSDQDSGPEQYF.

This chain connects TRBV11-3 to TRBJ1-1; 12 nucleotides align to TRBD1. The CDR3 sequence is 16 residues long. Germline loops: CDR1 SGHNT, CDR2 YENEEA. The J segment lost 3 bases and the V segment lost 4 bases, leaving 6 bases of the junction unmatched. DNA for the CDR3: TGTGCCAGCAGCTCGGGACAGGGGGCTTGGGACACTGAAGCTTTCTTT. Translated: CASSSGQGAWDTEAFF.

The V call is TRBV15, the J call TRBJ2-5, with D maybe TRBD1 (6 bases). The CDR3 loop spans 13 amino acids. The V and J ends lost 7 bases and 2 bases respectively, with 11 bases between them. Germline V gene lookup returns CDR1 LNHNV and CDR2 YYDKDF (reference sequence). Here the CDR3 DNA reads TGTGCCACCACACGGACAGTTCAAGAGACCCAGTACTTC. Protein: CATTRTVQETQYF. Combining the CDR3 with reference TRBV15 and TRBJ2-5 gives the whole variable domain DAMVIQNPRYQVTQFGKPVTLSCSQTLNHNVMYWYQQKSSQAPKLLFHYYDKDFNNEADTPDNFQSRRPNTSFCFLDIRSPGLGDTAMYLCATTRTVQETQYFGPGTRLLVL.

This clone was seen a single time. The V call is TRBV7-3, the J call TRBJ2-1, with 7 nucleotides matching TRBD1. V lost 2 bases and J lost 5; bases outside the gene matches: 18. This CDR3 region has 19 residues. Looked up from germline, CDR1 is SGHTA and CDR2 is FQGTGA. This chain's CDR3 is CASSLVVDTLGQANNEQFF. CDR3 nucleotide sequence: TGTGCCAGCAGCTTAGTTGTAGACACCCTCGGACAGGCGAACAATGAGCAGTTCTTC.

The genes are TRBV5-6 and TRBJ1-3; 10 bases agree with TRBD1. V gave up 3 bases and J gave up 9 bases; unmatched junction bases: 3. The CDR3 covers 13 residues. Germline lookup yields CDR1 SGHDT and CDR2 YYEEEE. CDR3 nucleotides: TGTGCCAGCAGCTCCGGGACAGGGGCCACCATATATTTT. The encoded protein is CASSSGTGATIYF. Full variable domain (remainder filled in from reference TRBV5-6 and TRBJ1-3): DAGVTQSPTHLIKTRGQQVTLRCSPKSGHDTVSWYQQALGQGPQFIFQYYEEEERQRGNFPDRFSGHQFPNYSSELNVNALLLGDSALYLCASSSGTGATIYFGEGSWLTVV.

V gene TRBV28 combines with J gene TRBJ1-2; 7 bases match TRBD1. The germline CDR1 and CDR2 sequences are MDHEN and SYDVKM. There are 12 residues in the CDR3. V shed 6 bases and J 4 bases; nucleotides not matched to a gene: 2. In DNA, the CDR3 is TGTGCCAGCAGCCAGGGGGGCTATGGCTACACCTTC. It specifies CASSQGGYGYTF.

The gene calls are TRBV27 and TRBJ1-1, with D possibly TRBD1 on 5 matching bases. V was shortened by 1 base and J by 4 bases, with 13 bases between the two germline ends. This CDR3 is 15 amino acids long. Germline V CDR1 and CDR2: MNHEY, SMNVEV (reference sequence). The CDR3 protein is CASSLYTGRTTEAFF. DNA of the CDR3: TGTGCCAGCAGTTTATATACAGGAAGGACCACTGAAGCTTTCTTT.

The CDR3 loop is CASTTLSGQFVSGELFF. The CDR3 region has the DNA TGTGCCAGCACCACCCTCTCGGGACAGTTCGTTTCCGGGGAGCTGTTTTTT. The rearrangement links TRBV5-4 to TRBJ2-2, with TRBD1 identical over 7 bases. Germline V CDR1 and CDR2: SGHNT, YYREEE (reference sequence). This CDR3 region has 17 residues. The V and J ends lost 6 bases and 6 bases, in that order; junction bases with no gene match: 17.

The genes are TRBV7-9 and TRBJ2-1; no firm D call. The ends were cut back, 1 base at V and 0 bases at J, with 7 bases in the middle. The CDR3 has 15 residues. Germline CDR1 SEHNR, CDR2 FQNEAQ (reference sequence). CDR3 nucleotides: TGTGCCAGCAGCTTAGGGCCAGACTCCTACAATGAGCAGTTCTTC. Amino acids: CASSLGPDSYNEQFF.

This clone came up once. The rearrangement links TRBV29-1 to TRBJ2-7; 7 bases line up with TRBD1. CDR1 and CDR2 (germline): SQVTM, ANQGSEA. V gave up 1 base and J gave up 5 bases; unmatched junction bases: 5. CDR3 length equals 13 residues. CDR3 sequence reads: CSVEASGQHEQYF. In DNA form, the CDR3 reads TGCAGCGTTGAAGCATCGGGACAGCACGAGCAGTACTTC.

The rearrangement links TRBV5-1 to TRBJ2-4, with D unresolved. Trimming pared 3 bases from V and 15 bases from J, leaving 16 bases between. Germline CDR1 SGHRS, CDR2 YFSETQ. The CDR3 length is 12 residues. The DNA of the CDR3 is TGCGCCAGCAGCTCCCCCGGGTCCTCCCCGTACTTC. Residues: CASSSPGSSPYF.

This rearrangement joins TRBV19 to TRBJ1-1, with TRBD1 matching 9 bases. Germline trimming cut 11 bases from V and 1 base from J; bases unmatched to any gene: 5. The CDR3 runs 13 residues. The V gene's germline CDR1 is LNHDA and CDR2 SQIVND (reference sequence). The CDR3 DNA reads TGTGCCGCAAACAGGGGGCAGAACACTGAAGCTTTCTTT. Translation: CAANRGQNTEAFF.

The rearrangement links TRBV6-1 to TRBJ1-5; weak D call: TRBD1 (5 bases). This CDR3 contains 16 residues. Trimming removed 2 bases at V and 0 bases at J, with 11 bases between. The V gene's germline CDR1 is MNHNS and CDR2 SASEGT. The CDR3 DNA reads TGTGCCAGCAGTGAATCGGTCAGGGCTAGCAATCAGCCCCAGCATTTT. Translating it yields CASSESVRASNQPQHF.

The CDR3 DNA sequence: TGTGCCAGTAGTACCCAAGGGGCCGGCACCGGGGAGCTGTTTTTT. It is translated as CASSTQGAGTGELFF. This sequence joins TRBV19 and TRBJ2-2, with a possible D match to TRBD1 (5 bases). The V end was cut by 4 bases, the J end by 4 bases, with 13 bases between. Germline CDR1 is LNHDA and CDR2 is SQIVND (reference sequence). This CDR3 is built from 15 residues. The full variable domain, rest sourced from reference TRBV19 and TRBJ2-2, is DGGITQSPKYLFRKEGQNVTLSCEQNLNHDAMYWYRQDPGQGLRLIYYSQIVNDFQKGDIAEGYSVSREKKESFPLTVTSAQKNPTAFYLCASSTQGAGTGELFFGEGSRLTVL.

J is TRBJ1-2 and V is TRBV27; D unresolved. Trimming left V 0 bases short and J 5 bases short, with 10 bases between. This CDR3 region has 14 residues. Germline CDR1 is MNHEY and CDR2 is SMNVEV (reference sequence). In DNA form, the CDR3 reads TGTGCCAGCAGTTTATCGAGTCTGACATATGGCTACACCTTC. Its translation: CASSLSSLTYGYTF.

V gene TRBV4-2 combines with J gene TRBJ2-5; unclear D gene. V lost 1 base and J 1 base, leaving 4 bases between the germline ends. CDR3 size: 13 residues. The germline V gene has CDR1 LGHNA and CDR2 YNFKEQ. CDR3 protein: CASSQVLQETQYF. Here the CDR3 DNA reads TGTGCCAGCAGCCAAGTCCTCCAAGAGACCCAGTACTTC.

The chain couples TRBV6-5 to TRBJ1-1; possible D gene TRBD1, 5 bases. V was cut by 2 bases and J by 7 bases, with 14 bases left in between. This CDR3 has 14 residues. Germline CDR1 reads MNHEY; CDR2 reads SVGAGI. CDR3 residues: CASSYRTSGGEAFF. The CDR3 DNA follows: TGTGCCAGCAGTTACAGGACTTCGGGGGGTGAAGCTTTCTTT.

The rearrangement uses TRBV5-1 and TRBJ2-7; the D gene is possibly TRBD1 (6 bases). The germline V and J ends were trimmed by 4 bases and 3 bases, with 14 bases remaining between them. CDR1 and CDR2 from the germline V gene are SGHRS and YFSETQ. The CDR3 extends over 14 amino acids. The CDR3 nucleotides are TGCGCCAGCAGCCTGGACAGAGATGTCTACGAGCAGTACTTC. It codes for CASSLDRDVYEQYF.